This TCR beta chain was identified in a study of T cell repertoires in ileal Crohn's disease. Study-level information: At surgery, about 34% of patients smoked, with median disease duration 7.9 years. About half of patients got postoperative therapy: under twelve thiopurines, approximately 18 anti-TNF. Findings and caveats of the study: Active smokers at surgery had more clonal expansions than non-smokers. High-frequency clones were more common in sorted CD8 than CD4 cells.

A word on this clone: The target antigen is unknown. Distinct nucleotide sequences in the sample also encode this CDR3.

The method was immunoSEQ multiplex PCR; TCRdb's version includes in-frame clones alone and lacks a portion of them. The table includes roughly 15,000 clones, just under 80% detected once. The V and J ends lost 6 bases and 5 bases, in that order; junction bases with no gene match: 4. Germline V lookup: CDR1 SGHTA, CDR2 FQGNSA. The CDR3 covers 13 residues. This chain joins TRBV7-2 and TRBJ2-5, with TRBD2 identical over 9 bases. Sample: ileal tissue. This TCR came from an adult with Crohn's disease. CDR3: CASRRGGGETQYF. The CDR3 DNA follows: TGTGCCAGCAGGCGGGGGGGCGGCGAGACCCAGTACTTC.